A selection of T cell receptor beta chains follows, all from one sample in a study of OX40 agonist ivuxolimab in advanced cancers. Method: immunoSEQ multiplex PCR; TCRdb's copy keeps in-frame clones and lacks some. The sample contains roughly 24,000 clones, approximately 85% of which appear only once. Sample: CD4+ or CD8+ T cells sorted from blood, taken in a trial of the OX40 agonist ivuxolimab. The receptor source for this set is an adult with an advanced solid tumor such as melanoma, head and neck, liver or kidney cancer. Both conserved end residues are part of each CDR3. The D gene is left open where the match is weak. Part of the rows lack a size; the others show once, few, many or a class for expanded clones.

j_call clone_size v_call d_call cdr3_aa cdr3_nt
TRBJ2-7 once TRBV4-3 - CASSPSNSYEQYF TGCGCCAGCTCCCCCTCGAACTCCTACGAGCAGTACTTC
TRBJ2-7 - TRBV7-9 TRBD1 CASSSSTGDPTYEQYF TGTGCCAGCAGCTCCTCCACAGGGGACCCTACCTACGAGCAGTACTTC
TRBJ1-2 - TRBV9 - CASSVGAGVGDYTF TGTGCCAGCAGCGTAGGAGCCGGGGTCGGGGACTACACCTTC
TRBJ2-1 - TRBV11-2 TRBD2 CASSLISGGYPFF TGTGCCAGCAGCTTGATTAGCGGGGGCTATCCGTTCTTC
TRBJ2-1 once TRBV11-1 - CASSFLLSRGSSSYNEQFF TGTGCCAGCAGCTTCCTCCTGAGTCGGGGCTCGAGCTCCTACAATGAGCAGTTCTTC
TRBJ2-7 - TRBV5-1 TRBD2 CASSLGLAGAAYEQYF TGCGCCAGCAGCTTGGGTCTAGCGGGAGCCGCCTACGAGCAGTACTTC
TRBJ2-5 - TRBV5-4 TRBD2 CASSQEGRGGYQETQYF TGTGCCAGCAGCCAAGAGGGGCGGGGGGGCTACCAAGAGACCCAGTACTTC
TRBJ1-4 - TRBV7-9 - CASSETGFGEKLFF TGTGCCAGCAGCGAAACAGGCTTTGGTGAAAAACTGTTTTTT
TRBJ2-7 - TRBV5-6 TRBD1 CASSPASRGPYEQYF TGTGCCAGCAGCCCTGCCTCCAGGGGGCCCTACGAGCAGTACTTC
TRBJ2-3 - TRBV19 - CASRRGDTQYF TGTGCCAGTAGGAGGGGAGATACGCAGTATTTT
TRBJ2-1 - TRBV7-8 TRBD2 CASSVTTGLANDEQFF TGTGCCAGCAGCGTAACTACGGGACTAGCGAACGATGAGCAGTTCTTC
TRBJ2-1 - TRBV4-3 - CASSQGGPLSKNEQFF TGCGCCAGCAGCCAAGGGGGACCTCTATCAAAAAATGAGCAGTTCTTC
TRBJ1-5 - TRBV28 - CASSFYSNQPQHF TGTGCCAGCAGTTTCTACAGCAATCAGCCCCAGCATTTT
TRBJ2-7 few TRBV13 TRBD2 CASSLEGGSSYEQYF TGTGCCAGCAGCTTAGAGGGCGGGAGCTCCTACGAGCAGTACTTC
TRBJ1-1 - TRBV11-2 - CASSFGANTEAFF TGTGCCAGCAGCTTTGGAGCGAACACTGAAGCTTTCTTT
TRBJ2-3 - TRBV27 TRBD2 CASSLSRAGGYDTQYF TGTGCCAGCAGTTTATCTAGAGCGGGAGGGTATGATACGCAGTATTTT
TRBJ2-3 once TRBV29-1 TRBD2 CSVDGLAGTDTQYF TGCAGCGTTGATGGTCTAGCGGGCACAGATACGCAGTATTTT
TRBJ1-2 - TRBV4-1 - CASRVVAGPSHLGF TGCGCCAGCAGGGTCGTAGCGGGACCGTCACATCTTGGATTC
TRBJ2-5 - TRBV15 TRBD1 CATASLTGGVGQETQYF TGTGCCACCGCTTCTTTGACAGGGGGCGTGGGCCAAGAGACCCAGTACTTC
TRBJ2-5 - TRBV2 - CASSELTRTSETQYF TGTGCCAGCAGTGAACTGACAAGAACCTCTGAGACCCAGTACTTC
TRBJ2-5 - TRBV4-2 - CASSQEGAGTQETQYF TGTGCCAGCAGCCAAGAAGGGGCAGGGACTCAAGAGACCCAGTACTTC
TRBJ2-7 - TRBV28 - CASSFRGTYEQYF TGTGCCAGCAGTTTTCGGGGGACCTACGAGCAGTACTTC